The 15 T cell receptor beta chains in this list originate from one sample, sequenced in a study of molecular identifiers for immune sequencing clone quantification. TCRdb passed the PCR reads through MiXCR, listing each CDR3 protein once. Among about 320,000 distinct CDR3 sequences listed, roughly 24% were seen once. The sequencing input was naive CD8+ T cells from blood, with Jurkat cell RNA spiked in. Subset indicated: FACS-sorted CD8+CD4-CCR7+CD45RA+ naive T cells. Receptor source: a human donor in good health. Some libraries in this study had Jurkat cell RNA spiked in.

For this clonotype: The conserved phenylalanine or tryptophan is not found at the CDR3 terminus, so this likely reflects a read error. V is TRBV19 and J is TRBJ2-1; tentatively, D is TRBD1 (6 bases). Germline-derived CDR1 and CDR2 are LNHDA and SQIVND (reference sequence). The CDR3 is 13 residues long. V lost 6 bases, J lost 5 bases, and 11 bases lay in between. Written as DNA, the CDR3 is TGTGCCAGTAGGGACAGACCTAACAATGAGCAGTTCCTC. This gives the protein CASRDRPNNEQFL.

This clonotype was seen at least ten times. V usage is TRBV12-3 or TRBV12-4 and J usage is TRBJ1-1; no clear D. V dropped 3 bases and J dropped 5 bases, with 10 bases sitting between them. CDR3 length: 13 amino acids. The CDR3 sequence is CASSLVGSTEAFF. CDR3 nucleotides: TGTGCCAGCAGTTTGGTGGGGTCTACTGAAGCTTTCTTT.

Concerning this clonotype itself: At one end, the junction sequence differs from germline, possibly due to a read error. The V and J genes are TRBV6-6 and TRBJ2-1, with no clear D. Germline V gives CDR1 MNHNY, CDR2 SVGAGI (reference sequence). The CDR3 has 13 amino acids. CDR3 nucleotides: TGTGCCAGCAGTTTAGGGTACTACAATGGGCAGTTCTTC. It is translated as CASSLGYYNGQFF.

V is TRBV30 and J is TRBJ1-1; D remains ambiguous. This CDR3 contains 12 residues. The V gene's germline CDR1 is GTSNPN and CDR2 SVGIG (reference sequence). Trimming left V 2 bases short and J 1 base short, with 5 bases between. This CDR3 is CAWSMGNTEAFF. Here the CDR3 DNA reads TGTGCCTGGAGTATGGGGAACACTGAAGCTTTCTTT.

Ten or more counts support this clonotype. CDR3 sequence (DNA): TGTGCCACCGACCTGACTAGTGGATTAGAGAATGAGCAGTTCTTC. This codes for CATDLTSGLENEQFF. The chain links TRBV2 to TRBJ2-1, with a tentative D call TRBD2 (6 bases). There are 15 residues in the CDR3. V lost 10 bases and J lost 7, with 23 bases in between. The V gene's germline CDR1 is SNHLY and CDR2 FYNNEI.

This clonotype was picked up many times. The chain's CDR3 is CASSHGSAYEQYF. The CDR3 DNA sequence: TGTGCCAGCAGTCACGGGTCCGCCTACGAGCAGTACTTC. The gene calls are TRBV12-3 or TRBV12-4 and TRBJ2-7; no firm D call. V shed 5 bases and J shed 2 bases, with 10 bases lying between them. The CDR3 spans 13 residues.

A note on this clonotype: Sequence at one end of the junction differs from germline and may be a read error. The chain employs TRBV19 and TRBJ1-5, with TRBD1 as a possible D gene (5 bases). Germline CDR1 LNHDA, CDR2 SQIVND (reference sequence). The CDR3 has 14 amino acids. The CDR3 region has the DNA TGTGCCTGCCAGGGAAATACGGGCAATCAGACCCAGCATTTT. Residues: CACQGNTGNQTQHF.

The chain links TRBV28 to TRBJ1-1; D is undetermined. Deletions cut 4 bases from V and 1 base from J, with 16 bases between. The CDR3 has 16 residues. The germline CDR1 and CDR2 sequences are MDHEN and SYDVKM. CDR3 region: CASSSRGAGENTEAFF. DNA for the CDR3: TGTGCCAGCAGTTCCCGAGGCGCAGGAGAGAACACTGAAGCTTTCTTT.

Concerning this clonotype: A much larger clone lies a single base off, so this may be a read error. V is TRBV6-5 and J is TRBJ2-5, with 12 bases identical to TRBD1. The length of the CDR3 is 14 residues. The germline V gene encodes CDR1 MNHEY and CDR2 SVGAGI. CDR3 amino acids: CPSRDRGPRETQYF. The CDR3 nucleotides read TGTCCCAGCAGGGACAGGGGGCCTCGAGAGACCCAGTACTTC.

This clonotype was counted ten times or more. CDR3 residues: CASSPVNEQYF. Here the CDR3 DNA reads TGTGCCAGCAGCCCCGTAAACGAGCAGTACTTC. The chain couples TRBV7-8 to TRBJ2-7; D gene unclear. The V gene lost 5 bases and the J gene lost 5 bases, with 7 bases spanning the gap. The germline gives CDR1 SGHVS, CDR2 FQNEAQ. The CDR3 is 11 amino acids.

Details on this clonotype: This may stem from a read error, because a much larger clone lies one nucleotide away. This chain joins TRBV19 and TRBJ2-7; 7 bases fit TRBD1. The CDR3 extends over 13 amino acids. Looked up from germline, CDR1 is LNHDA and CDR2 is SQIVND (reference sequence). The CDR3 sequence is CASSGRDSYGQYF. The DNA for the CDR3 is TGTGCCAGTAGTGGCCGGGACAGCTACGGGCAGTACTTC.

Notes on this clonotype: Since a much larger clone is just one base distant, this may be a read error. The rearrangement uses TRBV15 and TRBJ2-3, with a weak D call TRBD2 (6 bases). The CDR3 covers 15 residues. Germline V gene sequence: CDR1 LNHNV, CDR2 YYDKDF (reference sequence). The CDR3 coding sequence is TGTGCCTCCAGCAGCGTCGGGGAGGTCACAGATACGCAGTATTTT. This gives the protein CASSSVGEVTDTQYF.

The chain has TRBV6-6 and TRBJ1-5; TRBD1 agrees at 8 bases. Germline CDR1 and CDR2: MNHNY and SVGAGI (reference sequence). This CDR3 comprises 16 residues. V shed 3 bases, J shed 2 bases, and the junction held 6 bases outside the gene matches. The CDR3 coding sequence is TGTGCCAGCAGTTATCCAGACAGGGGCGGCAATCAGCCCCAGCATTTT. Protein product: CASSYPDRGGNQPQHF.

This clonotype was counted many times. V and J are TRBV7-2 and TRBJ2-5; D is ambiguous. V shed 7 bases and J shed 1 base, with 10 bases lying between them. This CDR3 spans 13 amino acids. Germline-derived CDR1 and CDR2 are SGHTA and FQGNSA. The CDR3 spells CASTDWAQETQYF. For the CDR3, the DNA is TGTGCCAGCACCGACTGGGCCCAAGAGACCCAGTACTTC.

The table lists this clonotype with a few counts. The V and J genes are TRBV18 and TRBJ1-1; tentatively, D is TRBD1 (5 bases). CDR1 and CDR2 (germline): KGHSH, LQKENI. The V end lost 3 bases, the J end lost 0 bases, and 29 bases lay between the germline ends. There are 21 residues in the CDR3. CDR3 nucleotide sequence: TGTGCCAGCTCACCTCAACCGGTAGTGTGGGGGGAGTCACAAATGAACACTGAAGCTTTCTTT. Protein sequence: CASSPQPVVWGESQMNTEAFF.